This record looks at one T cell receptor beta chain sequence and its context. Its antigen is not identified. V gave up 0 bases and J gave up 7 bases, with 10 bases separating them. CDR1 and CDR2 (germline): SGHRS, YFSETQ. The CDR3 length is 13 residues. The data originate from a study of T cell responses to AZD1222 COVID-19 vaccine. Study as a whole: The study pooled second doses at about 4 or about 12 weeks. Study-wide results and limits: The sample set comprised mostly white British donors with more females, and clonal diversity was possibly underestimated. Spike as a whole was targeted by vaccine-associated CD4 TCRs, dominant at 160-218 and 743-854.

Produced via immunoSEQ multiplex PCR; TCRdb's table is partial and in-frame only. This sample has 100,000 to 150,000 clones; about nine tenths occur once, and the top ten carry approximately 1.1%. The clonotype originates from an adult in good health. The source was peripheral blood, collected on day 0 of AZD1222 vaccination. This chain joins TRBV5-1 and TRBJ1-2; no firm D call. CDR3 sequence reads: CASSLDSRSGYTF. The CDR3 DNA reads as TGCGCCAGCAGCTTGGATAGCAGGTCTGGCTACACCTTC.